This T cell receptor beta chain appears in the sequencing data of a study of blood T cell repertoires in COVID-19. Study-wide background: The samples span acute and convalescent COVID-19 from the United States, Italy and Spain. Sources were T cells, B-cell-depleted T cells, or PBMCs; the material itself was cDNA or gDNA.

Germline V lookup: CDR1 SGHTS, CDR2 YDEGEE. The CDR3 runs to 15 residues. The J segment lost 8 bases and the V segment lost 4 bases, leaving 10 bases of the junction unmatched. In the authors' workflow: Reference gene primers were amplified, and this amplification served to estimate nucleated cell counts. The assay was immunoSEQ multiplex PCR, and TCRdb's table has in-frame clones only and misses some. That table is the source of V, J and clone size, and D and trimming were worked out from the DNA. The data contain 100,000 to 150,000 clones, less than 75% of them singletons. This sequence was found in a human donor with acute or convalescent COVID-19. The donor label of this sample is uncertain. The rearrangement joins TRBV5-8 to TRBJ1-4, with TRBD1 matching over 8 bases. The sequencing sample was made of peripheral blood. The CDR3 coding sequence is TGTGCCAGCAGCCCTCCTCGACAGGGGAAAGAAAAACTGTTTTTT. Protein product: CASSPPRQGKEKLFF.